This TCR beta chain is from a study of PD-1 blockade in mismatch repair-deficient tumors. CDR1 is SGHTA, CDR2 FQGNSA, per germline. J was trimmed by 1 base and V by 4 bases; bases with no gene match: 11. The CDR3 has 18 amino acids. TCRdb's copy holds only in-frame clones and misses some; the assay was immunoSEQ multiplex PCR. This sample carries fewer than 100,000 clones, over 75% of them seen once, and the ten largest clones take just over 2.5%. The sequences come from peripheral blood, collected 12 weeks after starting pembrolizumab. The V call is TRBV7-2, the J call TRBJ1-3; 9 bases are shared with TRBD1. This TCR derives from an adult with mismatch repair-deficient cancer. The CDR3: CASSSWRGTGSSGNTIYF. The CDR3 DNA follows: TGTGCCAGCAGCTCGTGGCGGGGGACAGGGTCATCTGGAAACACCATATATTTT.